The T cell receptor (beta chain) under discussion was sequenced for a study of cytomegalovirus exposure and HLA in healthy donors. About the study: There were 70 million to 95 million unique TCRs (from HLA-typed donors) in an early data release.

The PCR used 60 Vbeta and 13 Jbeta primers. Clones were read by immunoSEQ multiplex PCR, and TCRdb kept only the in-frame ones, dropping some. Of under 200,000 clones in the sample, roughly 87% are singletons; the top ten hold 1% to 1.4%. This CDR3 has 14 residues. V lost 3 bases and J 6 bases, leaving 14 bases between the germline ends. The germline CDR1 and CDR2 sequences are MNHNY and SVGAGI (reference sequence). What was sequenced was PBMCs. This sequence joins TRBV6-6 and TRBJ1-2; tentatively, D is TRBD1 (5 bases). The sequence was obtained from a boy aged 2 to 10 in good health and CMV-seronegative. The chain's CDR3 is CASSYPGGGDGYTF. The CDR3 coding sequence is TGTGCCAGCAGTTATCCTGGGGGAGGCGATGGCTACACCTTC.